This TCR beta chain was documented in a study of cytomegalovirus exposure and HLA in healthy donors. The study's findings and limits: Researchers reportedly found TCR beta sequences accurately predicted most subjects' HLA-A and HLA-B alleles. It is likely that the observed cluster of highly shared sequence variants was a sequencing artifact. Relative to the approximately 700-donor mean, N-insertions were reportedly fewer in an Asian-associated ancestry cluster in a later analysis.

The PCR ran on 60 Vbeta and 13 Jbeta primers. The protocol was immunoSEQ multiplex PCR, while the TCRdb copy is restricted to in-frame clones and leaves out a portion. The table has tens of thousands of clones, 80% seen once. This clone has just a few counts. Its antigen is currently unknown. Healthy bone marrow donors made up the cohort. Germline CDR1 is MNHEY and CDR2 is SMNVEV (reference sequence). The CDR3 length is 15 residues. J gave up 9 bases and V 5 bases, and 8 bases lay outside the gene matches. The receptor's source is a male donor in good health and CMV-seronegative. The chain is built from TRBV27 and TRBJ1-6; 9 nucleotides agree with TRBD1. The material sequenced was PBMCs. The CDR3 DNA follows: TGTGCCAGCAGTGTGGGACAGGGACGCGGTTCACCCCTCCACTTT. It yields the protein CASSVGQGRGSPLHF.